This is a list of T cell receptor beta chains from one sample in a study of shared clonotypes between healthy human individuals. Some clones are missing from TCRdb's copy, which holds only in-frame ones; the method was immunoSEQ multiplex PCR. Here the sample spans nearly 600,000 clones, nearly 97% being singletons. The source material was naive CD8+ T cells sorted from blood. The receptors come from a woman aged 25 to 45 in good health. Both conserved end residues are part of each CDR3. The D gene is left open where the match is weak. Some rows mark clone size as missing; the rest say once, few, many or name a class of expanded clone.

clone size: .
D gene: TRBD2
J gene: TRBJ2-1
V gene: TRBV7-3
CDR3 protein: CASSSSGSSEQFF
CDR3 DNA: TGTGCCAGCAGCTCTAGCGGGAGCAGTGAGCAGTTCTTC

clone size: .
D gene: TRBD1
J gene: TRBJ2-1
V gene: TRBV29-1
CDR3 protein: CSVAGTGRYNEQFF
CDR3 DNA: TGCAGCGTTGCCGGGACAGGGAGATACAATGAGCAGTTCTTC

clone size: .
D gene: .
J gene: TRBJ2-2
V gene: TRBV5-1
CDR3 protein: CASNRNTGELFF
CDR3 DNA: TGCGCCAGCAACAGAAACACCGGGGAGCTGTTTTTT

clone size: .
D gene: .
J gene: TRBJ2-7
V gene: TRBV7-9
CDR3 protein: CASSAISPSYEQYF
CDR3 DNA: TGTGCCAGCAGCGCGATAAGCCCCTCTTACGAGCAGTACTTC

clone size: .
D gene: TRBD1
J gene: TRBJ1-2
V gene: TRBV19
CDR3 protein: CASSVPGQGADGYTF
CDR3 DNA: TGTGCCAGTAGTGTTCCGGGACAGGGTGCTGATGGCTACACCTTC

clone size: .
D gene: .
J gene: TRBJ1-1
V gene: TRBV5-1
CDR3 protein: CASSIPDIPEAFF
CDR3 DNA: TGCGCCAGCAGCATACCAGACATACCTGAAGCTTTCTTT

clone size: .
D gene: TRBD1
J gene: TRBJ1-1
V gene: TRBV27
CDR3 protein: CASSRQGGTEAFF
CDR3 DNA: TGTGCCAGCAGTCGACAGGGGGGCACTGAAGCTTTCTTT

clone size: .
D gene: .
J gene: TRBJ2-1
V gene: TRBV20-1
CDR3 protein: CSALDFHQFF
CDR3 DNA: TGCAGTGCGCTTGACTTCCACCAGTTCTTC

clone size: .
D gene: .
J gene: TRBJ2-7
V gene: TRBV28
CDR3 protein: CASSLFTDGSYEQYF
CDR3 DNA: TGTGCCAGCAGTTTATTCACCGACGGCTCCTACGAGCAGTACTTC

clone size: once
D gene: TRBD2
J gene: TRBJ2-1
V gene: TRBV9
CDR3 protein: CASSVGLAGVGEQFF
CDR3 DNA: TGTGCCAGCAGCGTGGGACTAGCGGGAGTGGGTGAGCAGTTCTTC

clone size: .
D gene: .
J gene: TRBJ2-5
V gene: TRBV2
CDR3 protein: CASSKAGEETQYF
CDR3 DNA: TGTGCCAGCAGTAAAGCAGGGGAAGAGACCCAGTACTTC

clone size: .
D gene: .
J gene: TRBJ1-3
V gene: TRBV11-1
CDR3 protein: CASIPLNRGTGNTIYF
CDR3 DNA: TGTGCCAGCATCCCTCTTAATCGGGGTACTGGAAACACCATATATTTT

clone size: .
D gene: TRBD2
J gene: TRBJ2-1
V gene: TRBV7-6
CDR3 protein: CASSSTSGRRSYNEQFF
CDR3 DNA: TGTGCCAGCAGCTCGACTAGCGGAAGACGGTCCTACAATGAGCAGTTCTTC

clone size: .
D gene: .
J gene: TRBJ2-5
V gene: TRBV11-2
CDR3 protein: CASSDWGGTGRQETQYF
CDR3 DNA: TGTGCCAGCAGCGATTGGGGGGGGACAGGCCGCCAAGAGACCCAGTACTTC

clone size: .
D gene: .
J gene: TRBJ1-1
V gene: TRBV25-1
CDR3 protein: CASSGDGQGSTEAFF
CDR3 DNA: TGTGCCAGCAGTGGTGACGGCCAGGGGTCCACTGAAGCTTTCTTT

clone size: .
D gene: .
J gene: TRBJ2-7
V gene: TRBV30
CDR3 protein: CAWSVGVGQKAYEQYF
CDR3 DNA: TGTGCCTGGAGTGTAGGGGTCGGACAGAAGGCATACGAGCAGTACTTC

clone size: .
D gene: .
J gene: TRBJ2-7
V gene: TRBV27
CDR3 protein: CASSKRTATSYEQYF
CDR3 DNA: TGTGCCAGCAGTAAAAGGACAGCAACTTCCTACGAGCAGTACTTC

clone size: .
D gene: TRBD2
J gene: TRBJ2-7
V gene: TRBV6-6
CDR3 protein: CASSYSSPGGGGEQYF
CDR3 DNA: TGTGCCAGCAGTTACTCGTCCCCGGGGGGAGGCGGGGAGCAGTACTTC

clone size: .
D gene: TRBD2
J gene: TRBJ2-2
V gene: TRBV25-1
CDR3 protein: CASSELREGRNTGELFF
CDR3 DNA: TGTGCCAGCAGTGAACTACGGGAGGGCCGGAACACCGGGGAGCTGTTTTTT

clone size: .
D gene: .
J gene: TRBJ2-2
V gene: TRBV6-5
CDR3 protein: CASSFTNTGELFF
CDR3 DNA: TGTGCCAGCAGTTTTACGAACACCGGGGAGCTGTTTTTT

clone size: .
D gene: TRBD2
J gene: TRBJ2-1
V gene: TRBV30
CDR3 protein: CAWSVLLAGAEQFF
CDR3 DNA: TGTGCCTGGAGTGTTTTATTAGCGGGAGCTGAGCAGTTCTTC

clone size: .
D gene: .
J gene: TRBJ2-2
V gene: TRBV1
CDR3 protein: CTSSPGGRNTGELFF
CDR3 DNA: TGCACCAGCAGTCCAGGGGGAAGGAACACCGGGGAGCTGTTTTTT

clone size: .
D gene: TRBD2
J gene: TRBJ2-1
V gene: TRBV5-1
CDR3 protein: CASSLDSGSYNEQFF
CDR3 DNA: TGCGCCAGCAGCTTGGATAGCGGGAGTTACAATGAGCAGTTCTTC

clone size: .
D gene: TRBD2
J gene: TRBJ2-1
V gene: TRBV28
CDR3 protein: CATLGPSGRRGEQFF
CDR3 DNA: TGTGCCACCCTCGGGCCAAGCGGGAGAAGGGGTGAGCAGTTCTTC

clone size: once
D gene: TRBD2
J gene: TRBJ2-7
V gene: TRBV28
CDR3 protein: CASRTARTSGLYEQYF
CDR3 DNA: TGTGCCAGCAGGACCGCAAGGACTAGCGGATTATACGAGCAGTACTTC

clone size: .
D gene: TRBD1
J gene: TRBJ2-7
V gene: TRBV28
CDR3 protein: CASSLVIGGGTGGFEQYF
CDR3 DNA: TGTGCCAGCAGTTTAGTCATAGGTGGAGGGACAGGGGGTTTCGAGCAGTACTTC